This T cell receptor beta chain was captured in a study of cytomegalovirus exposure and HLA in healthy donors. PCR was performed using 60 Vbeta and 13 Jbeta primers. Repertoires were generated with immunoSEQ multiplex PCR, while TCRdb's copy carries only in-frame clones and drops some. The data contain approximately 190,000 clones, roughly four fifths of them singletons. Points on this clone: Its matching antigen is unknown.

Whole-study results and caveats: An analysis done earlier found most TCR beta V segments productive about 90% or about 30% of the time.

Trimming removed 0 bases at V and 7 bases at J, with 9 bases between. CDR1 and CDR2 from the germline V gene are MNHEY and SVGAGI. The CDR3 covers 13 residues. The chain is built from TRBV6-5 and TRBJ2-5; D perhaps matches TRBD2 (5 bases). Sequencing was performed on PBMCs. The source of this sequence is a woman aged 18-29 years in good health and CMV-seronegative. CDR3 loop: CASSYSSGGTQYF. The CDR3 DNA sequence: TGTGCCAGCAGTTACTCGTCAGGAGGGACCCAGTACTTC.